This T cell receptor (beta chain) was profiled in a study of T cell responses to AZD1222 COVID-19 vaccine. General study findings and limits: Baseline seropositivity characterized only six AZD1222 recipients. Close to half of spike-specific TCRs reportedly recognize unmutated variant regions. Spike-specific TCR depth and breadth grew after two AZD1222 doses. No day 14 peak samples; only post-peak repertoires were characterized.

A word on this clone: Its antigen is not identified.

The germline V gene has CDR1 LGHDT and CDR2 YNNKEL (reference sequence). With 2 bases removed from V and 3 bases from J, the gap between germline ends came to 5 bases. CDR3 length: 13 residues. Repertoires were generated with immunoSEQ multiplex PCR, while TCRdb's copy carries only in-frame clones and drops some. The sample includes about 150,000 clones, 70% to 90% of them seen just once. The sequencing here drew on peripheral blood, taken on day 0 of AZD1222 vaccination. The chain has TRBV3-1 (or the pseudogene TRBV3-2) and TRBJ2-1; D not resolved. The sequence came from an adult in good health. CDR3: CASSQTGYNEQFF. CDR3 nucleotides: TGTGCCAGCAGCCAAACGGGCTACAATGAGCAGTTCTTC.